The 8 T cell receptor beta chains below were found in one sample sequenced in a study of T cell responses to AZD1222 COVID-19 vaccine. TCRdb keeps only in-frame clones here, not all; method: immunoSEQ multiplex PCR. The profile shows over 100,000 clones, roughly nine tenths of them singletons. Source: peripheral blood, taken on day 0 of AZD1222 vaccination. These receptors were obtained from an adult in good health.

The V call is TRBV7-3, the J call TRBJ2-5; 8 nucleotides line up with TRBD2. V trimming: 2 bases; J trimming: 5 bases; junction bases outside the gene matches: 7. The CDR3 length is 15 residues. Germline V CDR1 and CDR2: SGHTA, FQGTGA. The CDR3 bases are TGTGCCAGCAGCTTAGACGGGAGGGTTGGGGAGACCCAGTACTTC. It yields the protein CASSLDGRVGETQYF.

V gene TRBV7-9 combines with J gene TRBJ1-3; a weak D match, TRBD1 (6 bases). With 10 bases removed from V and 3 bases from J, the gap between germline ends came to 10 bases. CDR1 SEHNR and CDR2 FQNEAQ come from the germline V gene (reference sequence). The CDR3 contains 12 residues. The CDR3 bases are TGTGCCACCCAGGGGAATGGAAACACCATATATTTT. Translation gives CATQGNGNTIYF.

This chain joins TRBV5-1 and TRBJ1-6; 9 bases align to TRBD1. The CDR3 is 15 residues long. CDR1 and CDR2 (germline): SGHRS, YFSETQ. V lost 3 bases and J lost 6; bases outside the gene matches: 4. The CDR3 DNA reads TGCGCCAGCAGCTACGGGGACAGGGTTAATTCACCCCTCCACTTT. Protein product: CASSYGDRVNSPLHF.

The chain recombines TRBV20-1 with TRBJ2-7; D not certain. The CDR3 has 11 residues. Trimming took 3 bases from V and 3 from J, leaving 6 bases between them. The germline V gene has CDR1 DFQATT and CDR2 SNEGSKA (reference sequence). The CDR3 here is CSASPIYEQYF. CDR3 nucleotides: TGCAGTGCTAGCCCGATCTACGAGCAGTACTTC.

CDR3 sequence: CASSRQGPSYEQYF. The DNA of the CDR3 is TGTGCCAGCAGTAGACAGGGGCCTTCCTACGAGCAGTACTTC. This chain uses TRBV5-4 with TRBJ2-7, with TRBD1 matching 8 bases. V trimming: 5 bases; J trimming: 1 base; junction bases outside the gene matches: 5. This CDR3 is built from 14 residues. Germline CDR1 is SGHNT and CDR2 is YYREEE (reference sequence).

This clone has just one count. The chain carries TRBV14 and TRBJ1-1; D uncertain. Germline V gene data show CDR1 as SGHDN and CDR2 as FVKESK. Trimming removed 4 bases from V and 5 bases from J, with 14 bases in between. This CDR3 region has 14 residues. The CDR3 DNA reads TGTGCCAGCAGCCCCAACATCGGTGTAACTGAAGCTTTCTTT. This codes for CASSPNIGVTEAFF.

The chain uses TRBV2 and TRBJ2-5; D is possibly TRBD2 (6 bases). Germline V gene data show CDR1 as SNHLY and CDR2 as FYNNEI. Trimming stripped 4 bases from V and 4 bases from J, with 16 bases between. The CDR3 is made up of 15 amino acids. CDR3: CASSASAGLPETQYF. The CDR3, as DNA: TGTGCCAGCAGTGCTAGCGCAGGCTTGCCAGAGACCCAGTACTTC. The variable domain in full, with the rest retrieved from reference TRBV2 and TRBJ2-5, is EPEVTQTPSHQVTQMGQEVILRCVPISNHLYFYWYRQILGQKVEFLVSFYNNEISEKSEIFDDQFSVERPDGSNFTLKIRSTKLEDSAMYFCASSASAGLPETQYFGPGTRLLVL.

The sample holds a few counts of this clone. The rearrangement links TRBV6-6 to TRBJ2-3, with D possibly matching TRBD1 (5 bases). CDR3 size: 13 residues. Trimming pared 6 bases from V and 3 bases from J, leaving 10 bases between. Germline V gene data show CDR1 as MNHNY and CDR2 as SVGAGI (reference sequence). The CDR3 bases are TGTGCCAGCAGCCCGACAGAAACAGATACGCAGTATTTT. This sequence encodes CASSPTETDTQYF.